The T cell receptor (beta chain) under discussion was sequenced for a study of blood T cell repertoires in COVID-19. There are 13 residues in the CDR3. Trimming took off 2 bases at V and 6 bases at J, with 10 bases between the two ends. Germline V lookup: CDR1 SGHVS, CDR2 FQNEAQ. Data came from immunoSEQ multiplex PCR; TCRdb stores just in-frame clones and leaves some out. The sample lists about 390,000 clones, approximately 90% seen once, with around 9.3% in the top ten. This receptor was taken from a woman in her forties or fifties who had recovered from COVID-19. Sequencing input: PBMCs or T cells enriched from blood (not recorded which). V gene TRBV7-8 combines with J gene TRBJ1-2; D is possibly TRBD1 (5 bases). CDR3 amino acids: CASSLNPGHGYTF. In DNA, the CDR3 is TGTGCCAGCAGCTTAAACCCAGGGCATGGCTACACCTTC. Combining the CDR3 with reference TRBV7-8 and TRBJ1-2 gives the whole variable domain GAGVSQSPRYKVAKRGQDVALRCDPISGHVSLFWYQQALGQGPEFLTYFQNEAQLDKSGLPSDRFFAERPEGSVSTLKIQRTQQEDSAVYLCASSLNPGHGYTFGSGTRLTVV.